The entry that follows covers one TCR beta chain sequence. The antigen remains undetermined. The data were taken from a study of untreated major depressive disorder. Study outcomes and limitations: Depressed patients' CD4+ T cells carried increased TRBV05-01 (Vbeta 5.1) usage versus control CD4+ T cells.

Clones were read by immunoSEQ multiplex PCR, and TCRdb kept only the in-frame ones, dropping some. The data hold more than 10,000 clones, with about 90% observed a single time. Trimming removed 4 bases from V and 4 bases from J, with 14 bases in between. The germline CDR1 and CDR2 sequences are LGHNA and YSLEER. The CDR3 length is 15 residues. This sequence was found in a woman younger than 45 with major depressive disorder. V and J are TRBV4-3 and TRBJ2-1; perhaps D is TRBD1 or TRBD2 (5 bases each). The sequencing sample was made of CD4+ T cells from PBMCs. CDR3 nucleotide sequence: TGCGCCAGCAGCCCGGTGTGGGACCGATACAATGAGCAGTTCTTC. Amino acids: CASSPVWDRYNEQFF.